These T cell receptor beta chains were read from a single sample in a study of cytotoxic CD8 clonotypes in ibrutinib-treated CLL. Clones were read by immunoSEQ multiplex PCR, and TCRdb kept only the in-frame ones, dropping some. The sample yields 300,000 to 400,000 clones, approximately 67% seen once. Sample: PBMCs, taken after 36 months of ibrutinib treatment. The receptors come from a human donor with chronic lymphocytic leukemia. CDR3s include the opening cysteine and the closing phenylalanine or tryptophan. The D gene is left open where the match is weak. Not every row has a clone size; where given, it reads once, few, many or a size class.

TRBD1,TRBV7-9,few,TRBJ2-7,TGTGCCAGCAGCTCCGACAGGGGTCGCTCCTTGGAGCAGTACTTC,CASSSDRGRSLEQYF
NA,TRBV7-2,NA,TRBJ2-2,TGTGCCAGCAGCTTAGTGACCGGGGAGCTGTTTTTT,CASSLVTGELFF
NA,TRBV6-1,NA,TRBJ2-7,TGTGCCAGCAGTGAACGGGCAGGCCGCGGGCGTTCCTACGAGCAGTACTTC,CASSERAGRGRSYEQYF
NA,TRBV5-8,once,TRBJ1-2,TGTGCCAGCAGAACCGGCGATGGCTACACCTTC,CASRTGDGYTF
TRBD1,TRBV2,NA,TRBJ1-2,TGTGCCAGCAGTGGTTACAATCTAGGGACAGGGGCGGTTAACTATGGCTACACCTTC,CASSGYNLGTGAVNYGYTF
NA,TRBV9,few,TRBJ1-5,TGTGCCAGCAGCGTAGGACGGAGCAATCAGCCCCAGCATTTT,CASSVGRSNQPQHF
TRBD2,TRBV7-3,few,TRBJ2-1,TGTGCCAGCAGCTTACATCCGGGACTAGGTCGAAATGAGCAGTTCTTC,CASSLHPGLGRNEQFF
TRBD1,TRBV6-6,few,TRBJ2-4,TGTGCCAGCAAGGGAGTACCGGGGGACAGGTTGTACTTC,CASKGVPGDRLYF
NA,TRBV4-1,few,TRBJ2-7,TGCGCCAGCAGCCAAACGACACCCTACGAGCAGTACTTC,CASSQTTPYEQYF
NA,TRBV2,few,TRBJ2-7,TGTGCCAGCAGCGATCGGGGCCTGCAGTACTTC,CASSDRGLQYF
NA,TRBV6-5,NA,TRBJ1-2,TGTGCCAGCAGTCGTGACGGAATCTATGGCTACACCTTC,CASSRDGIYGYTF
NA,TRBV11-2,NA,TRBJ2-2,TGTGCCAGCAGCTCCAATAGAAGGGCCGGGGAGCTGTTTTTT,CASSSNRRAGELFF
NA,TRBV9,NA,TRBJ1-3,TGTGCCAGCAGCGTACGGGGGCTACTCTCTGGAAACACCATATATTTT,CASSVRGLLSGNTIYF
NA,TRBV5-1,NA,TRBJ2-1,TGCGCCAGCAGCCCCCCTTTGGGCTCCTACAATGAGCAGTTCTTC,CASSPPLGSYNEQFF
NA,TRBV2,once,TRBJ2-5,TGTGCCAGCAGTAAGTTGATGGAGACCCAGTACTTC,CASSKLMETQYF